This TCR beta chain was recorded in a study of OX40 agonist ivuxolimab in advanced cancers. Across the whole study: Prior anti-PD-1, anti-PD-L1 or anti-CTLA-4 therapy was allowed; approximately 41% had some. Study outcomes and limitations: Clonal expansion from baseline to week 6 occurred in both CD4+ and CD8+ T cells.

Repertoires were generated with immunoSEQ multiplex PCR, while TCRdb's copy carries only in-frame clones and drops some. The sample carries nearly 55,000 clones, roughly 90% recorded once. Germline lookup yields CDR1 MDHEN and CDR2 SYDVKM. The V and J ends lost 7 bases and 8 bases respectively, with 11 bases between them. The CDR3 sequence is 11 residues long. Systemic immunosuppression or a history of autoimmune disease excluded patients. With respect to this clone: Antigen specificity is unknown.

The sequenced sample was CD4+ or CD8+ T cells sorted from blood, obtained in a trial of the OX40 agonist ivuxolimab. The receptor's source is an adult with an advanced solid tumor such as melanoma, head and neck, liver or kidney cancer. The chain is built from TRBV28 and TRBJ1-1; D call uncertain. The CDR3 region is CASNWSGEAFF. Here the CDR3 DNA reads TGTGCCAGCAACTGGTCCGGGGAAGCTTTCTTT.